This T cell receptor (beta chain) was recovered during a study of shared clonotypes between healthy human individuals. This CDR3 contains 14 residues. V was trimmed by 5 bases and J by 0 bases, leaving 10 bases between them. Germline CDR1 reads KGHSH; CDR2 reads LQKENI. The study's findings and limits: Inspection by rarefaction showed sorted-subset sequencing to be incomplete despite large depth. In contrast to clonotypes shared by all four donors, non-shared clonotypes had lower generation probabilities.

Repertoires were generated with immunoSEQ multiplex PCR, while TCRdb's copy carries only in-frame clones and drops some. The sample has millions of clones; 95% are singletons. In regard to this clone: Its target is not known.

Those who donated, Caucasian adults without exception, all lived in Nashville, Tennessee. The specimen was naive CD4+ T cells sorted from blood. Regarding subset: CD45RA+ positively selected. The J gene is TRBJ1-1, the V gene TRBV18, with D unclear. This clonotype was obtained from a man between 18 and 29 years old in good health. CDR3 loop: CASSAAQMNTEAFF. The CDR3 DNA follows: TGTGCCAGCTCAGCAGCGCAGATGAACACTGAAGCTTTCTTT.